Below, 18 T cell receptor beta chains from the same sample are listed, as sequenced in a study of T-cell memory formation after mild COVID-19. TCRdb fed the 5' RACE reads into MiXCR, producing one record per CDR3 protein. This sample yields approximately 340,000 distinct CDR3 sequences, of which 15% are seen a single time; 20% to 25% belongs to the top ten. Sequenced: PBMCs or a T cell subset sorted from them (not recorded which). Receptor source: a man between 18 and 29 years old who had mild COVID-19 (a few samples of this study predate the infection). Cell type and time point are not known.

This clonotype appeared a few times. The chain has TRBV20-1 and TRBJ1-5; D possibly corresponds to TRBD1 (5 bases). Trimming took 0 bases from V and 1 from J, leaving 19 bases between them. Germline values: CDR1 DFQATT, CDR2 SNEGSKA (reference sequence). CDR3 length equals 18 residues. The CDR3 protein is CSAREDGPGLRSNQPQHF. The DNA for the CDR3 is TGCAGTGCTAGAGAAGATGGCCCGGGACTGCGGAGCAATCAGCCCCAGCATTTT.

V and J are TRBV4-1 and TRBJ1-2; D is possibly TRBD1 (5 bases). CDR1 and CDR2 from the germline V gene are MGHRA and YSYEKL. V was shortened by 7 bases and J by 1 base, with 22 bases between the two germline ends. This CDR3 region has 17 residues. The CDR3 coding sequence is TGCGCCAGCACCCACACAGGAGGGGTTAGAGATAACTATGGCTACACCTTC. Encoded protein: CASTHTGGVRDNYGYTF.

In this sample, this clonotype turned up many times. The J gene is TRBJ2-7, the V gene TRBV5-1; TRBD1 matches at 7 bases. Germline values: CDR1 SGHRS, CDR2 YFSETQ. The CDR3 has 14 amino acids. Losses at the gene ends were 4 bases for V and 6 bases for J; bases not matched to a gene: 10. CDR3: CASSNDGQVSEQYF. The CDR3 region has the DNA TGCGCCAGCAGCAATGACGGACAGGTTAGCGAGCAGTACTTC.

The CDR3 DNA is TGTGCCAGCAGTCCCCACGGACGAGCTTTTGAAGCTTTCTTT. This encodes CASSPHGRAFEAFF. The chain combines TRBV27 with TRBJ1-1, with D uncertain. The CDR3 is 14 residues long. Germline loops: CDR1 MNHEY, CDR2 SMNVEV (reference sequence). The V and J ends lost 5 bases and 7 bases respectively, with 17 bases between them.

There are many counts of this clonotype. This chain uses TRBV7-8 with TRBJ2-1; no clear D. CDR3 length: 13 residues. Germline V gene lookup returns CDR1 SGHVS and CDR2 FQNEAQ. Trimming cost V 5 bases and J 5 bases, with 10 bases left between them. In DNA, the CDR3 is TGTGCCAGCAGCGCCTGGATCAACAATGAGCAGTTCTTC. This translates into CASSAWINNEQFF. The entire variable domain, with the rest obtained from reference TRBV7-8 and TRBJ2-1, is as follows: GAGVSQSPRYKVAKRGQDVALRCDPISGHVSLFWYQQALGQGPEFLTYFQNEAQLDKSGLPSDRFFAERPEGSVSTLKIQRTQQEDSAVYLCASSAWINNEQFFGPGTRLTVL.

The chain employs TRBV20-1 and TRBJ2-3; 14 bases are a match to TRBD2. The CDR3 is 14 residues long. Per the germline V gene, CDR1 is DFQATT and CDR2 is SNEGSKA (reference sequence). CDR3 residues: CRAGLAGGTDTQYF. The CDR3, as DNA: TGCAGGGCGGGACTAGCGGGGGGCACAGATACGCAGTATTTT.

CDR3 nucleotides: TGTGCCAGCAGTACTATTCGGGGCGGCGGCTTAAACCACTACGAGCAGTACGTC. Translating gives CASSTIRGGGLNHYEQYV. V usage is TRBV28 and J usage is TRBJ2-7; D is tentatively TRBD1 or TRBD2 (5 bases each). Germline lookup yields CDR1 MDHEN and CDR2 SYDVKM. V dropped 5 bases and J dropped 3 bases, with 26 bases sitting between them. This CDR3 comprises 18 residues.

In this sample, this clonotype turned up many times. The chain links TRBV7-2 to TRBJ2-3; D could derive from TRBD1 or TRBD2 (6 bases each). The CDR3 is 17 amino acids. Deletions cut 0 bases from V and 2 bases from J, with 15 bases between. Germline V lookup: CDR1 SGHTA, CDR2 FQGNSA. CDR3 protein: CASSLAQGRGPTDTQYF. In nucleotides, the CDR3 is TGTGCCAGCAGCTTAGCGCAGGGGCGGGGCCCCACAGATACGCAGTATTTT.

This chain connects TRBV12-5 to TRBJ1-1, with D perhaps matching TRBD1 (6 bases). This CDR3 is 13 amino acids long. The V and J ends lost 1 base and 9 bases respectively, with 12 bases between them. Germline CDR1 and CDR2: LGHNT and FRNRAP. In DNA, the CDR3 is TGTGCTAGTGGTTTGGAGGGGGGGTCTCAAGCTTTCTTT. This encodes CASGLEGGSQAFF.

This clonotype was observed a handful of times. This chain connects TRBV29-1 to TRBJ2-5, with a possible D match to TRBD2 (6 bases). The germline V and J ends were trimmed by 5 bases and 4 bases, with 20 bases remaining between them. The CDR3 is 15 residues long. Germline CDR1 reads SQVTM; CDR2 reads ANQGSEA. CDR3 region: CSVHPWGVGPETQYF. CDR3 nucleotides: TGCAGCGTTCACCCTTGGGGGGTGGGTCCAGAGACCCAGTACTTC.

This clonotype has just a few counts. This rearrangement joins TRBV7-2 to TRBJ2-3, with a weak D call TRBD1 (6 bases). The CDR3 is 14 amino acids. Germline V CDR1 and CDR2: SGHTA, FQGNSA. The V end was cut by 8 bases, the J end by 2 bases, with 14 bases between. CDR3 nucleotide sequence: TGTGCCAGCGGGGGCGTCCTCTTCACAGATACGCAGTATTTT. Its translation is CASGGVLFTDTQYF.

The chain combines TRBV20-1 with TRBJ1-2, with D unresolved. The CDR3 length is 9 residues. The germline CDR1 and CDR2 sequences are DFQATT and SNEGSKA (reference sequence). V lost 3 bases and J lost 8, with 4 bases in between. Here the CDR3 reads CSARGGYTF. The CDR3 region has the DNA TGCAGTGCTAGGGGCGGCTACACCTTC.

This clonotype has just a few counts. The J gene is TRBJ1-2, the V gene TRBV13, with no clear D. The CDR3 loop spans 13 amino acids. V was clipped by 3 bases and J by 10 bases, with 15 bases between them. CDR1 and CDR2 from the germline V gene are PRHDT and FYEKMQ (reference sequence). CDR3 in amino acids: CASSLRSGVDYTF. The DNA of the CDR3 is TGTGCCAGCAGCTTGCGGTCCGGGGTTGACTACACCTTC.

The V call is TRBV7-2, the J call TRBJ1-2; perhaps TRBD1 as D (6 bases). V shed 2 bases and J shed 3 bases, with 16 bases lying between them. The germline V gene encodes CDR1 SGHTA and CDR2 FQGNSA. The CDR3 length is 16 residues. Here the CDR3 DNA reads TGTGCCAGCAGCTTACCTTGGGGGCGCATGGACTATGGCTACACCTTC. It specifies CASSLPWGRMDYGYTF.

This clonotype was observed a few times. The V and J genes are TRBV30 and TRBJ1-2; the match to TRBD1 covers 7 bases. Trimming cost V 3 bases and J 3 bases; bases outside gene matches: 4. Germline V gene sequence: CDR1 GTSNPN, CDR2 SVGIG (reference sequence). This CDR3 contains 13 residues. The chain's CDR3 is CAWSLGQYYGYTF. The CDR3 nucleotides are TGTGCCTGGAGCCTGGGACAGTACTATGGCTACACCTTC.

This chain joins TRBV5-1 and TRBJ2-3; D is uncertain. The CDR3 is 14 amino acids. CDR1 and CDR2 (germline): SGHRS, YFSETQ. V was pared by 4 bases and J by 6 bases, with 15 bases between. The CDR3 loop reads CASSLAAPRDTQYF. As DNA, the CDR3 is TGCGCCAGCAGCCTGGCGGCCCCGCGGGATACGCAGTATTTT. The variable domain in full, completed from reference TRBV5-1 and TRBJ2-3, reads KAGVTQTPRYLIKTRGQQVTLSCSPISGHRSVSWYQQTPGQGLQFLFEYFSETQRNKGNFPGRFSGRQFSNSRSEMNVSTLELGDSALYLCASSLAAPRDTQYFGPGTRLTVL.

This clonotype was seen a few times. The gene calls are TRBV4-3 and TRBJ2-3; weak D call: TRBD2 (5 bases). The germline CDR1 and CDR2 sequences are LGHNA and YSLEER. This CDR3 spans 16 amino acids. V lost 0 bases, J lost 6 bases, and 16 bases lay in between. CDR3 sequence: CASSQDLSVGSDTQYF. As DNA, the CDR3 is TGCGCCAGCAGCCAAGATCTATCCGTTGGGAGTGATACGCAGTATTTT.

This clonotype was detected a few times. CDR3: CASGYGTRTDTQYF. For the CDR3, the DNA is TGTGCCAGCGGCTACGGGACTCGCACAGATACGCAGTATTTT. This sequence joins TRBV6-2 or TRBV6-3 and TRBJ2-3, with D maybe TRBD2 (6 bases). Germline V gene sequence: CDR1 MNHEY, CDR2 SVGEGT. The CDR3 spans 14 residues. V dropped 8 bases and J dropped 1 base, with 13 bases sitting between them.